Each of the 32 T cell receptor beta chains below was sequenced from the same sample in a study of CD8+CD57+ T cells in acquired aplastic anemia. The template used for profiling TCR beta VDJ and CDR3 was genomic DNA. MiXCR, applied by TCRdb to the reads, yields one record per CDR3 protein. The data hold about 190,000 distinct CDR3 sequences, with 50% to 55% observed a single time. Sequencing was carried out using sorted CD4+, CD8+, or CD8+CD57+ T cells (not recorded which) from PBMCs. All receptors derive from a human donor in good health, serving as a control.

The CDR3 nucleotides are TGTGCCAGCAGCTTAGCTGGACAGGGCGCGCAGTACTTC. Amino acids: CASSLAGQGAQYF. The V and J genes are TRBV7-8 and TRBJ2-7; 8 positions agree with TRBD1. After removal of 0 bases from V and 9 bases from J, the junction contained 4 bases not matched to a gene. Germline CDR1 reads SGHVS; CDR2 reads FQNEAQ. There are 13 residues in the CDR3. The complete variable domain, with remaining parts taken from reference TRBV7-8 and TRBJ2-7, reads GAGVSQSPRYKVAKRGQDVALRCDPISGHVSLFWYQQALGQGPEFLTYFQNEAQLDKSGLPSDRFFAERPEGSVSTLKIQRTQQEDSAVYLCASSLAGQGAQYFGPGTRLTVT.

The V and J genes are TRBV7-2 and TRBJ1-5; 10 bases match TRBD1. Per the germline V gene, CDR1 is SGHTA and CDR2 is FQGNSA. J was trimmed by 3 bases and V by 7 bases; bases with no gene match: 6. This CDR3 has 15 residues. The CDR3 coding sequence is TGTGCCAGCAACTCCGGGACAGGGGACAATCAGCCCCAGCATTTT. This translates into CASNSGTGDNQPQHF.

The gene calls are TRBV7-2 and TRBJ1-6; no firm D call. The germline V gene encodes CDR1 SGHTA and CDR2 FQGNSA. The CDR3 totals 14 residues. Trimming removed 0 bases from V and 6 bases from J, with 6 bases in between. The CDR3 loop reads CASSLAHSNSPLHF. In DNA, the CDR3 is TGTGCCAGCAGCTTAGCACACAGTAATTCACCCCTCCACTTT.

At least ten counts were recorded for this clonotype. V usage is TRBV16 and J usage is TRBJ1-2, with unresolved D. Trimming left V 1 base short and J 4 bases short, with 10 bases between. CDR1 KGHSY and CDR2 FQNENV come from the germline V gene. The CDR3 totals 14 residues. This CDR3 reads CASSQLSASYGYTF. Here the CDR3 DNA reads TGTGCCAGCAGCCAATTATCCGCGAGCTATGGCTACACCTTC.

The CDR3 spells CAISLSGAQETQYF. The CDR3 DNA reads as TGTGCCATCAGCCTTTCAGGGGCCCAAGAGACCCAGTACTTC. The V and J genes are TRBV10-3 and TRBJ2-5; TRBD1 might be the D (6 bases). Per germline, CDR1 ENHRY and CDR2 SYGVKD. This CDR3 is 14 amino acids long. V was trimmed by 6 bases and J by 1 base, leaving 12 bases between them.

About this clonotype itself: The germline gene is not matched at one end of the junction; a read error may be the cause. The chain employs TRBV6-2 or TRBV6-3 and TRBJ1-6, with D unresolved. Germline values: CDR1 MNHEY, CDR2 SVGEGT. The CDR3 is 15 residues long. DNA for the CDR3: TGTGCCAGCAGTTCCGTAGGAGGGAGTAATTCACCCCACCACTTT. Protein sequence: CASSSVGGSNSPHHF.

Comment on this clonotype: This clone may be a read error of a much larger clone one base away. The rearrangement uses TRBV28 and TRBJ2-7, with 7 bases matching TRBD2. Trimming removed 4 bases from V and 2 bases from J; junction bases left unmatched: 5. The length of the CDR3 is 14 residues. Germline V gene data show CDR1 as MDHEN and CDR2 as SYDVKM. For the CDR3, the DNA is TGTGCCAGCAGTTCACGGGGGGAAACCTACGAGCAGTACTTC. This sequence encodes CASSSRGETYEQYF.

The chain carries TRBV7-8 and TRBJ1-5; 11 bases map to TRBD1. The CDR3 has 16 residues. Germline V gene lookup returns CDR1 SGHVS and CDR2 FQNEAQ. After removal of 4 bases from V and 7 bases from J, the junction contained 9 bases not matched to a gene. CDR3 DNA sequence: TGTGCCAGCAGCTCGAAAGGACAGGGGGCGGGCCAGCCCCAGCATTTT. This codes for CASSSKGQGAGQPQHF.

The genes are TRBV19 and TRBJ1-2; D is ambiguous. Deletions cut 9 bases from V and 7 bases from J, with 24 bases between. The CDR3 contains 15 residues. The germline CDR1 and CDR2 sequences are LNHDA and SQIVND (reference sequence). The CDR3 DNA is TGTGCCAGCAGGACGTTCGTTGCCCGGGAAGCTGGCTACACCTTC. It is translated as CASRTFVAREAGYTF.

This clonotype was observed at least ten times. V gene TRBV11-1 combines with J gene TRBJ1-1; no reliable D call. V was trimmed by 1 base and J by 6 bases, leaving 12 bases between them. CDR1 SGHAT and CDR2 FQDESV come from the germline V gene (reference sequence). The CDR3 has 14 amino acids. The CDR3: CASSLGSWSPEAFF. Here the CDR3 DNA reads TGTGCCAGCAGCTTAGGGTCATGGTCCCCTGAAGCTTTCTTT.

The table lists this clonotype with many counts. The genes are TRBV29-1 and TRBJ1-1; D is unclear. Deletions cut 4 bases from V and 1 base from J, with 10 bases between. The length of the CDR3 is 13 residues. Germline V gene sequence: CDR1 SQVTM, CDR2 ANQGSEA. The CDR3 sequence is CSVAGETNTEAFF. DNA for the CDR3: TGCAGCGTTGCCGGGGAGACGAACACTGAAGCTTTCTTT.

Concerning this clonotype: The final CDR3 position lacks the conserved phenylalanine or tryptophan, pointing to a likely read error. Because the CDR3's place on the DNA is in doubt, the DNA is left out and the CDR3 is given as listed by TCRdb. This chain joins TRBV29-1 and TRBJ1-3. The CDR3 adds up to 13 amino acids, both ends counted. CDR1 and CDR2 from the germline V gene are SQVTM and ANQGSEA. This CDR3 reads CSVAIEVRETPYI.

The table lists this clonotype with many counts. The chain joins TRBV2 to TRBJ2-7; D perhaps matches TRBD1 (6 bases). Germline V gene sequence: CDR1 SNHLY, CDR2 FYNNEI. V was trimmed by 3 bases and J by 3 bases, leaving 9 bases between them. This CDR3 contains 13 residues. The CDR3 DNA reads as TGTGCCAGCAGTGAGCTAGGGGGCTACGAGCAGTACTTC. Protein sequence: CASSELGGYEQYF. Filled out from reference TRBV2 and TRBJ2-7, the complete variable domain reads EPEVTQTPSHQVTQMGQEVILRCVPISNHLYFYWYRQILGQKVEFLVSFYNNEISEKSEIFDDQFSVERPDGSNFTLKIRSTKLEDSAMYFCASSELGGYEQYFGPGTRLTVT.

The rearrangement links TRBV10-1 to TRBJ2-5; either TRBD1 or TRBD2 may supply D (5 bases each). The CDR3 runs to 14 residues. The germline V gene encodes CDR1 WNHNN and CDR2 SYGVQD (reference sequence). V lost 3 bases to trimming and J lost 5 bases, with 13 bases between them. CDR3 sequence reads: CASSERGTMETQYF. CDR3 in DNA: TGCGCCAGCAGTGAAAGAGGGACGATGGAGACCCAGTACTTC.

The V and J genes are TRBV7-2 and TRBJ1-2, with 8 bases that match TRBD1. The CDR3 is 17 residues long. With 2 bases clipped from V and 4 bases from J, the junction kept 12 bases outside the gene matches. Germline loops: CDR1 SGHTA, CDR2 FQGNSA. In nucleotides, the CDR3 is TGTGCCAGCAGCTTAAATCCAGGGGGCGCTCCGGGCTATGGCTACACCTTC. Amino acid sequence: CASSLNPGGAPGYGYTF.

This clonotype was seen more than once but under ten times. The chain carries TRBV7-9 and TRBJ2-2; the D is unclear. Looked up from germline, CDR1 is SEHNR and CDR2 is FQNEAQ (reference sequence). V was shortened by 4 bases and J by 6 bases, with 6 bases between the two germline ends. There are 12 residues in the CDR3. The CDR3 DNA is TGTGCCAGCAGCTGGGCGGCCGGGGAGCTGTTTTTT. It specifies CASSWAAGELFF.

For this clonotype: At one of its ends the junction is not consistent with the germline gene, which may arise from a read error. CDR3 DNA sequence: TGTGCCAGCAGCTTGTATCCAGGGGCTAAATCACCCCTCCACTTT. The encoded protein is CASSLYPGAKSPLHF. J is TRBJ1-6 and V is TRBV5-1; tentatively, D is TRBD1 (6 bases). CDR3 length equals 15 residues. Germline CDR1 SGHRS, CDR2 YFSETQ. The variable domain in full, with the rest retrieved from reference TRBV5-1 and TRBJ1-6, is KAGVTQTPRYLIKTRGQQVTLSCSPISGHRSVSWYQQTPGQGLQFLFEYFSETQRNKGNFPGRFSGRQFSNSRSEMNVSTLELGDSALYLCASSLYPGAKSPLHFGNGTRLTVT.

This rearrangement joins TRBV7-2 to TRBJ2-7; the D gene is possibly TRBD2 (6 bases). V dropped 5 bases and J dropped 3 bases, with 14 bases sitting between them. Germline V CDR1 and CDR2: SGHTA, FQGNSA. This CDR3 has 14 amino acids. This CDR3 reads CASSQGLDIYEQYF. The CDR3 DNA reads TGTGCCAGCAGCCAGGGACTCGATATCTACGAGCAGTACTTC.

The chain couples TRBV11-2 to TRBJ1-4, with D unclear. Germline V gene sequence: CDR1 SGHAT, CDR2 FQNNGV. The CDR3 is 13 residues long. V was clipped by 7 bases and J by 2 bases, with 8 bases between them. The CDR3 sequence: CASKLGTNEKLFF. The CDR3 nucleotides read TGTGCCAGCAAGCTGGGTACTAATGAAAAACTGTTTTTT.

This clonotype was detected many times. The chain uses TRBV19 and TRBJ2-5; TRBD1 agrees at 8 bases. V shed 3 bases and J 2 bases; nucleotides not matched to a gene: 5. Germline V gives CDR1 LNHDA, CDR2 SQIVND (reference sequence). CDR3 length equals 15 residues. The CDR3 bases are TGTGCCAGTAGTATTGCAGGGGGCCAACAAGAGACCCAGTACTTC. Protein sequence: CASSIAGGQQETQYF.

The chain's CDR3 is CASSPTGSRNQPQHF. CDR3 DNA: TGTGCCAGTAGTCCCACAGGTTCGCGCAATCAGCCCCAGCATTTT. The chain has TRBV19 and TRBJ1-5; a weak D match, TRBD1 (5 bases). Germline lookup yields CDR1 LNHDA and CDR2 SQIVND (reference sequence). This CDR3 contains 15 residues. V was shortened by 5 bases and J by 2 bases, with 13 bases between the two germline ends.

The CDR3 sequence: CATSDRDNEQFF. CDR3 coding DNA: TGTGCCACCAGTGACCGGGACAATGAGCAGTTCTTC. This rearrangement joins TRBV24-1 to TRBJ2-1, with D unresolved. This CDR3 has 12 amino acids. Looked up from germline, CDR1 is KGHDR and CDR2 is SFDVKD. V lost 4 bases and J 5 bases, leaving 5 bases between the germline ends.

The V and J genes are TRBV7-3 and TRBJ2-3; 10 bases fit TRBD1. Germline CDR1 is SGHTA and CDR2 is FQGTGA. The junction had 6 bases not matched to a gene; V was cut back by 4 bases and J by 2 bases. This CDR3 is 16 amino acids long. The CDR3 region is CASSSPGQGTTDTQYF. The CDR3, as DNA: TGTGCCAGCAGCTCCCCGGGACAGGGGACCACAGATACGCAGTATTTT.

The chain carries TRBV7-6 and TRBJ2-1, with TRBD2 matching 16 bases. The CDR3 runs to 17 residues. Trimming took 5 bases from V and 12 from J; bases not matched to a gene: 13. Per germline, CDR1 SGHVS and CDR2 FNYEAQ. DNA of the CDR3: TGTGCCAGCAGCCTCAAGGGACTAGCGGGGGGGCGGTCATCGCAGTTCTTC. Amino acid sequence: CASSLKGLAGGRSSQFF. Combining the CDR3 with reference TRBV7-6 and TRBJ2-1 gives the whole variable domain GAGVSQSPRYKVTKRGQDVALRCDPISGHVSLYWYRQALGQGPEFLTYFNYEAQQDKSGLPNDRFSAERPEGSISTLTIQRTEQRDSAMYRCASSLKGLAGGRSSQFFGPGTRLTVL.

This clonotype was observed at least ten times. This chain uses TRBV6-4 with TRBJ2-3; 15 bases are shared with TRBD2. CDR1 is MRHNA, CDR2 SNTAGT, per germline. V was pared by 8 bases and J by 1 base, with 13 bases of the junction left unmatched. This CDR3 has 19 residues. CDR3 bases: TGTGCCAGCGTATGGACTAGCGGGGGGGGGACCGGACGCACAGATACGCAGTATTTT. It codes for CASVWTSGGGTGRTDTQYF.

J is TRBJ2-7 and V is TRBV20-1; D may be TRBD1 (8 bases). This CDR3 has 15 amino acids. Germline V lookup: CDR1 DFQATT, CDR2 SNEGSKA (reference sequence). V was cut by 3 bases and J by 6 bases, with 21 bases left in between. In DNA form, the CDR3 reads TGCAGTGCTAGGAGGGGGGGTCAGGGGGCCGGCGAGCAGTACTTC. It encodes CSARRGGQGAGEQYF.

This sequence joins TRBV9 and TRBJ2-7, with D perhaps matching TRBD1 (5 bases). CDR1 SGDLS and CDR2 YYNGEE come from the germline V gene. This CDR3 has 14 residues. V was shortened by 2 bases and J by 1 base, with 10 bases between the two germline ends. The CDR3 DNA reads as TGTGCCAGCAGCGTCGTAGACAGTTCCTACGAGCAGTACTTC. Protein product: CASSVVDSSYEQYF.

Only a few counts were recorded for this clonotype. Germline is not matched at one junction end, which may reflect a read error. The V call is TRBV30, the J call TRBJ1-4; 7 nucleotides match TRBD1. Germline CDR1 and CDR2: GTSNPN and SVGIG (reference sequence). The CDR3 length is 13 residues. The CDR3 DNA follows: TGTGCCTGGTCGATCCAGGGGGGTGAAGAACTGTTTTTT. This translates into CAWSIQGGEELFF.

Many counts were recorded for this clonotype. The chain is built from TRBV4-2 and TRBJ1-4, with D possibly TRBD1 on 6 matching bases. Germline V gives CDR1 LGHNA, CDR2 YNFKEQ. V was clipped by 0 bases and J by 8 bases, with 13 bases between them. The CDR3 has 15 amino acids. The CDR3 DNA sequence: TGTGCCAGCAGCCAAGAGGGCAGGGGAGGAGAAAAACTGTTTTTT. Its protein is CASSQEGRGGEKLFF.

The V call is TRBV20-1, the J call TRBJ2-5; 11 nucleotides match TRBD2. CDR3 length: 17 residues. With V trimmed by 0 bases and J by 0 bases, 6 bases remained unmatched. CDR1 is DFQATT, CDR2 SNEGSKA, per germline (reference sequence). The CDR3 coding sequence is TGCAGTGCTAGAGATCGCACTAGCGGGGGATACCAAGAGACCCAGTACTTC. It translates to CSARDRTSGGYQETQYF.

This clonotype was seen many times. This chain connects TRBV19 to TRBJ1-3, with unresolved D. V was cut by 2 bases and J by 4 bases, with 3 bases left in between. Germline CDR1 is LNHDA and CDR2 is SQIVND (reference sequence). CDR3 size: 12 residues. In nucleotides, the CDR3 is TGTGCCAGTAGTATAATCGGAAACACCATATATTTT. Translation: CASSIIGNTIYF.

A word on this clonotype: A clone one base away is much larger, so this may be a read error. No conserved phenylalanine or tryptophan ends this CDR3, so it is likely a read error. Because the CDR3's place on the DNA is in doubt, the DNA is left out and the CDR3 is given as listed by TCRdb. V usage is TRBV29-1 and J usage is TRBJ1-1. CDR1 SQVTM and CDR2 ANQGSEA come from the germline V gene. Termini included, the CDR3 measures 15 amino acids. The CDR3 sequence: CSASQPGGRDTEASS.